This T cell receptor beta chain was recorded in a study of response to subunit inactivated influenza vaccine. Study findings and constraints: The authors suggested that few new T cells are recruited per seasonal influenza vaccination.

TCRdb fed the RT-PCR reads into MiXCR, producing one record per CDR3 protein. Of 650,000 to 800,000 distinct CDR3 sequences in the sample, around 18% were seen once. The CDR3 runs 15 residues. Germline-derived CDR1 and CDR2 are SGHRS and YFSETQ. The V end lost 1 base, the J end lost 1 base, and 11 bases lay between the germline ends. For this clonotype: Its specificity is unknown.

This sequence was found in a man in his fifties who received an inactivated influenza vaccine. This sequence joins TRBV5-1 and TRBJ1-1; D is undetermined. Here the sequenced sample was PBMCs from blood, taken less than 6 days after vaccination. The CDR3 here is CASSLSVGKNTEAFF. In DNA form, the CDR3 reads TGCGCCAGCAGCTTGTCGGTTGGGAAGAACACTGAAGCTTTCTTT.